Given below is one TCR beta chain in context. The data belong to a study of memory CD4+ T cells and cytomegalovirus serostatus. For the study at large: Of the healthy Belgian adults, eight or nine were CMV seropositive and 24 seronegative.

Generated by immunoSEQ multiplex PCR, the TCRdb table keeps only in-frame clones and is missing some. The sample gives tens of thousands of clones, 82% of which show up once; roughly 0.4% is in the top ten. The sort gate was single viable CD3+CD4+CD8-CD45RO+ cells for memory CD4+ T cells. In germline, CDR1 is SGHNT, CDR2 YENEEA. There are 13 residues in the CDR3. V was pared by 2 bases and J by 4 bases, with 9 bases between. The rearrangement uses TRBV11-3 and TRBJ2-7; D is uncertain. Sequencing used memory CD4+ T cells from blood. This clonotype originated in an adult in good health and CMV-seronegative. This CDR3 is CASSLSPQYEQYF. Written as DNA, the CDR3 is TGTGCCAGCAGCTTATCACCCCAGTACGAGCAGTACTTC.